These 22 T cell receptor beta chains were sequenced from one sample in a study of T-cell memory formation after mild COVID-19. TCRdb fed the 5' RACE reads into MiXCR, producing one record per CDR3 protein. This sample has fewer than 150,000 distinct CDR3 sequences, with about 6% found just once. The sequenced sample consisted of PBMCs or a T cell subset sorted from them (not recorded which). These receptors were obtained from an adult woman who had mild COVID-19 (a few samples of this study predate the infection). Cell type and time point are not known.

The chain employs TRBV28 and TRBJ1-5, with no clear D. CDR3 length equals 14 residues. Germline V gene lookup returns CDR1 MDHEN and CDR2 SYDVKM. V shed 3 bases and J shed 5 bases, with 11 bases lying between them. CDR3 sequence reads: CASSFSRIYQPQHF. CDR3 bases: TGTGCCAGCAGTTTTAGCAGAATCTATCAGCCCCAGCATTTT.

There are a few counts of this clonotype. The chain joins TRBV7-2 to TRBJ2-7; D is uncertain. V dropped 7 bases and J dropped 2 bases, with 6 bases sitting between them. Germline V gene sequence: CDR1 SGHTA, CDR2 FQGNSA. This CDR3 comprises 11 residues. The CDR3 region has the DNA TGTGCCAGCACCGCGGCCTACGAGCAGTACTTC. Translating it yields CASTAAYEQYF. The full variable domain, rest sourced from reference TRBV7-2 and TRBJ2-7, is GAGVSQSPSNKVTEKGKDVELRCDPISGHTALYWYRQSLGQGLEFLIYFQGNSAPDKSGLPSDRFSAERTGGSVSTLTIQRTQQEDSAVYLCASTAAYEQYFGPGTRLTVT.

A few counts support this clonotype. The chain is built from TRBV6-2 or TRBV6-3 and TRBJ2-7; unclear D gene. CDR1 MNHEY and CDR2 SVGEGT come from the germline V gene. Trimming left V 0 bases short and J 2 bases short, with 8 bases between. The CDR3 contains 14 residues. The CDR3 sequence is CASSYSIIPYEQYF. In DNA form, the CDR3 reads TGTGCCAGCAGTTACTCGATAATCCCCTACGAGCAGTACTTC.

This clonotype came up many times. The V and J genes are TRBV10-3 and TRBJ2-1, with 10 bases fitting TRBD1. V lost 7 bases and J lost 8; bases outside the gene matches: 11. The CDR3 is 15 amino acids. Looked up from germline, CDR1 is ENHRY and CDR2 is SYGVKD. The chain's CDR3 is CAITEGQGKFDEQFF. DNA of the CDR3: TGTGCCATCACCGAGGGACAGGGGAAGTTCGATGAGCAGTTCTTC.

This clonotype has ten or more counts. The gene calls are TRBV5-6 and TRBJ2-1, with TRBD2 as a possible D gene (6 bases). The CDR3 spans 14 residues. V was cut by 0 bases and J by 14 bases, with 18 bases left in between. The germline CDR1 and CDR2 sequences are SGHDT and YYEEEE. In DNA form, the CDR3 reads TGTGCCAGCAGCTTGGCGACTAGTGGCGGAAGAGAGTTCTTC. Amino acid sequence: CASSLATSGGREFF.

This sequence joins TRBV5-1 and TRBJ2-7; 10 bases match TRBD2. Trimming at V came to 2 bases and at J to 5 bases, leaving 13 bases not matched to a gene. CDR3 length: 17 amino acids. Germline V CDR1 and CDR2: SGHRS, YFSETQ. The chain's CDR3 is CASSFLAGVHRANEQYF. As DNA, the CDR3 is TGCGCCAGCAGCTTTCTAGCGGGAGTCCACCGAGCGAACGAGCAGTACTTC.

In its sample, this clonotype was seen a few times. The rearrangement links TRBV4-2 to TRBJ1-4; D remains unclear. CDR1 is LGHNA, CDR2 YNFKEQ, per germline. There are 15 residues in the CDR3. Trimming left V 4 bases short and J 3 bases short, with 12 bases between. The CDR3 DNA reads as TGTGCCAGCAGCCGAGAGCCGGGAGCTAATGAAAAACTGTTTTTT. Its protein is CASSREPGANEKLFF.

This sequence joins TRBV5-1 and TRBJ2-1; D may be TRBD2 (6 bases). This CDR3 contains 15 residues. The V and J ends lost 8 bases and 6 bases respectively, with 21 bases between them. Germline CDR1 reads SGHRS; CDR2 reads YFSETQ. The CDR3 loop is CASSLGLSEPNEQFF. In nucleotides, the CDR3 is TGCGCCAGTAGCCTCGGACTATCGGAACCCAATGAGCAGTTCTTC. Variable domain in full (rest from reference TRBV5-1 and TRBJ2-1): KAGVTQTPRYLIKTRGQQVTLSCSPISGHRSVSWYQQTPGQGLQFLFEYFSETQRNKGNFPGRFSGRQFSNSRSEMNVSTLELGDSALYLCASSLGLSEPNEQFFGPGTRLTVL.

The chain is built from TRBV7-8 and TRBJ1-2; tentatively, D is TRBD1 (6 bases). Trimming took off 4 bases at V and 0 bases at J, with 12 bases between the two ends. This CDR3 is 15 amino acids long. CDR1 SGHVS and CDR2 FQNEAQ come from the germline V gene. The CDR3, as DNA: TGTGCCAGCAGCTCTCGACAGGCCGCTAACTATGGCTACACCTTC. Translating it yields CASSSRQAANYGYTF.

In its sample, this clonotype was seen many times. The chain has TRBV29-1 and TRBJ2-3, with D possibly called TRBD1 or TRBD2 (6 bases each). The CDR3 covers 14 residues. CDR1 and CDR2 from the germline V gene are SQVTM and ANQGSEA. Trimming took 5 bases from V and 5 from J, leaving 17 bases between them. The CDR3 spells CSVSVGGRGDTQYF. CDR3 DNA sequence: TGCAGCGTTTCTGTTGGGGGGCGCGGAGATACGCAGTATTTT.

This clonotype appeared many times. The V gene is TRBV5-1, the J gene TRBJ2-3, with unresolved D. V shed 0 bases and J shed 1 base, with 3 bases lying between them. From germline, CDR1 is SGHRS and CDR2 YFSETQ. The CDR3 covers 13 residues. CDR3 protein: CASSLDRTDTQYF. The CDR3 bases are TGCGCCAGCAGCTTGGATCGCACAGATACGCAGTATTTT.

This chain uses TRBV18 with TRBJ1-2; no clear D gene. CDR3 length equals 15 residues. Trimming removed 1 base at V and 0 bases at J, with 9 bases between. Germline CDR1 reads KGHSH; CDR2 reads LQKENI. CDR3 in DNA: TGTGCCAGCTCACCACGGCAGTTGACTAACTATGGCTACACCTTC. This codes for CASSPRQLTNYGYTF.

Many counts were recorded for this clonotype. The chain employs TRBV3-1 and TRBJ1-6; no firm D call. Germline lookup yields CDR1 LGHDT and CDR2 YNNKEL (reference sequence). The V end was cut by 1 base, the J end by 4 bases, with 11 bases between. This CDR3 has 16 amino acids. The CDR3 DNA is TGTGCCAGCAGCCAAGTGGTGGGCCCTTATAATTCACCCCTCCACTTT. Translation: CASSQVVGPYNSPLHF. The complete variable domain, with remaining parts taken from reference TRBV3-1 and TRBJ1-6, reads DTAVSQTPKYLVTQMGNDKSIKCEQNLGHDTMYWYKQDSKKFLKIMFSYNNKELIINETVPNRFSPKSPDKAHLNLHINSLELGDSAVYFCASSQVVGPYNSPLHFGNGTRLTVT.

A single count supports this clonotype. A read error may explain this, as a much larger clone is one base away. The chain couples TRBV2 to TRBJ1-6; 8 bases map to TRBD1. The CDR3 is made up of 15 amino acids. With V trimmed by 7 bases and J by 9 bases, 11 bases remained unmatched. Germline V lookup: CDR1 SNHLY, CDR2 FYNNEI. The chain's CDR3 is CASKQGGNLGSPLHF. CDR3 nucleotide sequence: TGTGCCAGCAAACAGGGGGGGAACCTAGGTTCACCCCTCCACTTT.

This clonotype was counted between two and nine times. The rearrangement joins TRBV5-1 to TRBJ2-7; TRBD2 matches 11 bases. V lost 5 bases and J lost 2; bases outside the gene matches: 6. Germline lookup yields CDR1 SGHRS and CDR2 YFSETQ. CDR3 length: 15 residues. Written as DNA, the CDR3 is TGCGCCAGCAGGCCTCTAGCGGGGGGCCCCTACGAGCAGTACTTC. This encodes CASRPLAGGPYEQYF.

The chain carries TRBV20-1 and TRBJ1-5, with a possible D match to TRBD1 (6 bases). V gave up 2 bases and J gave up 0 bases, with 17 bases separating them. CDR3 length: 17 residues. Per germline, CDR1 DFQATT and CDR2 SNEGSKA (reference sequence). CDR3 bases: TGCAGTGCTAGAAAGGGGGGCGGGGCCCTTAGCAATCAGCCCCAGCATTTT. Its translation: CSARKGGGALSNQPQHF.

V and J are TRBV24-1 and TRBJ1-2; TRBD1 agrees at 7 bases. CDR1 and CDR2 (germline): KGHDR, SFDVKD. Losses at the gene ends were 4 bases for V and 3 bases for J; bases not matched to a gene: 13. The CDR3 has 17 residues. CDR3 region: CATSELARQGSYYGYTF. The CDR3 coding sequence is TGTGCCACCAGTGAATTGGCCAGACAGGGAAGTTACTATGGCTACACCTTC.

There are many counts of this clonotype. V and J are TRBV12-3 or TRBV12-4 and TRBJ1-2; D is undetermined. V lost 6 bases and J lost 4, with 15 bases in between. This CDR3 comprises 14 residues. The DNA of the CDR3 is TGTGCCAGCAGCCGTCAACCGATAGGCTATGGCTACACCTTC. Protein product: CASSRQPIGYGYTF.

Many counts were recorded for this clonotype. The gene calls are TRBV20-1 and TRBJ2-2; D not certain. The CDR3 sequence is 14 residues long. Germline V gene lookup returns CDR1 DFQATT and CDR2 SNEGSKA (reference sequence). The ends were cut back, 4 bases at V and 5 bases at J, with 14 bases in the middle. The DNA of the CDR3 is TGCAGTGCTACTTTTGGAGCTATAACCGGGGAGCTGTTTTTT. Its translation is CSATFGAITGELFF.

Many counts were recorded for this clonotype. J is TRBJ2-7 and V is TRBV3-1; TRBD2 is a possible D gene (5 bases). Germline V gene sequence: CDR1 LGHDT, CDR2 YNNKEL (reference sequence). The CDR3 loop spans 16 amino acids. With 1 base removed from V and 0 bases from J, the gap between germline ends came to 13 bases. The CDR3 nucleotides are TGTGCCAGCAGCCAAGGTCTCACGGGGAACTCCTACGAGCAGTACTTC. It is translated as CASSQGLTGNSYEQYF.

There are a few counts of this clonotype. The chain has TRBV6-5 and TRBJ2-7; D is unresolved. Trimming removed 0 bases from V and 3 bases from J, with 9 bases in between. The CDR3 has 14 residues. Per the germline V gene, CDR1 is MNHEY and CDR2 is SVGAGI. In DNA form, the CDR3 reads TGTGCCAGCAGTTACTCGGCCACGGGCTACGAGCAGTACTTC. Protein: CASSYSATGYEQYF.

In its sample, this clonotype was seen many times. The genes are TRBV4-3 and TRBJ2-3; D is possibly TRBD2 (6 bases). V lost 0 bases and J lost 5, with 15 bases in between. The CDR3 totals 16 residues. Germline lookup yields CDR1 LGHNA and CDR2 YSLEER. The CDR3 sequence: CASSQDRPGLRDTQYF. The CDR3 DNA follows: TGCGCCAGCAGCCAAGACCGCCCTGGACTAAGAGATACGCAGTATTTT.